This TCR beta chain was identified in a study of identical twins. Study conclusions and caveats: Within monozygotic twins, out-of-frame TCR alpha sharing was underestimated by the models. One should note that invariant MAIT and iNKT cells could partly confound zero-insertion analyses.

TCRdb reanalysed the 5' RACE reads using MiXCR and keeps one entry per CDR3 protein. The profile covers over 550,000 distinct CDR3 sequences, with just over 7% appearing a single time and approximately 1.5% taken by the ten largest. On this clonotype itself: The antigen is undetermined.

The CDR3 has 15 amino acids. V gave up 8 bases and J gave up 3 bases; unmatched junction bases: 9. CDR1 is SGHAT, CDR2 FQNNGV, per germline. This sample was shared with a second study, whose subject was yellow fever vaccine responses in identical twins.

This receptor was identified in a young woman in good health. This sequence joins TRBV11-2 and TRBJ1-1; 10 nucleotides match TRBD1. Sample: PBMCs. The CDR3 DNA sequence: TGTGCCAGCGCCTCCGGACAGGGGGGGGACACTGAAGCTTTCTTT. Amino acids: CASASGQGGDTEAFF.